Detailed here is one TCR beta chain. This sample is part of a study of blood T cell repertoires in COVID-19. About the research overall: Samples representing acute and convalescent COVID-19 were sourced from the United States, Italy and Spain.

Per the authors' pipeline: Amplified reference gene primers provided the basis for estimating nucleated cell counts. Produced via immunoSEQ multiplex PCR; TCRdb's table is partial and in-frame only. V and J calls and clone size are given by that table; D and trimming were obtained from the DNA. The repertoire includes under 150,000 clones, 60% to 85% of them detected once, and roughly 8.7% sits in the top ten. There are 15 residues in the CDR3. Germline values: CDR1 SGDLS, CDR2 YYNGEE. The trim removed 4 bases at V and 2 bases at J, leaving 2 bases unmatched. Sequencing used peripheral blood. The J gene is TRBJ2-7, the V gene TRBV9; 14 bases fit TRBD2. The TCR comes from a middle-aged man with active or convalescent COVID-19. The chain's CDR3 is CASSPGLAGAYEQYF. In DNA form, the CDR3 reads TGTGCCAGCAGCCCGGGACTAGCGGGAGCCTACGAGCAGTACTTC. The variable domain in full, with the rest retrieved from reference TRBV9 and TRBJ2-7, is DSGVTQTPKHLITATGQRVTLRCSPRSGDLSVYWYQQSLDQGLQFLIQYYNGEERAKGNILERFSAQQFPDLHSELNLSSLELGDSALYFCASSPGLAGAYEQYFGPGTRLTVT.